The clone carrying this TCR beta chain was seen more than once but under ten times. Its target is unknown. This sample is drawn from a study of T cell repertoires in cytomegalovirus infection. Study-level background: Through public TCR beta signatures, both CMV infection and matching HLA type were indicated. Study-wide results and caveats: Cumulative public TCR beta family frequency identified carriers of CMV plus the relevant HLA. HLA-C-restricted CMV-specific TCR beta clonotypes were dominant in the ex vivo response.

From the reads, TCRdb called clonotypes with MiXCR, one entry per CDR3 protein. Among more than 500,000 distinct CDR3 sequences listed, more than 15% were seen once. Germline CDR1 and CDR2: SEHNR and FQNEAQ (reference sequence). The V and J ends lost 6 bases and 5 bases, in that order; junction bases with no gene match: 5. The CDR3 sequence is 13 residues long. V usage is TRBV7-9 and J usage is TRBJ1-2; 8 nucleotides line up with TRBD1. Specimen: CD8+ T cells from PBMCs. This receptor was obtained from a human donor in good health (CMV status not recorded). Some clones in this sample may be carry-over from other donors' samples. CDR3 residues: CASSGQGVYGYTF. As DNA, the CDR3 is TGTGCCAGCAGTGGACAGGGTGTATATGGCTACACCTTC. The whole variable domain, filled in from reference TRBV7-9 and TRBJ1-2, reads DTGVSQNPRHKITKRGQNVTFRCDPISEHNRLYWYRQTLGQGPEFLTYFQNEAQLEKSRLLSDRFSAERPKGSFSTLEIQRTEQGDSAMYLCASSGQGVYGYTFGSGTRLTVV.